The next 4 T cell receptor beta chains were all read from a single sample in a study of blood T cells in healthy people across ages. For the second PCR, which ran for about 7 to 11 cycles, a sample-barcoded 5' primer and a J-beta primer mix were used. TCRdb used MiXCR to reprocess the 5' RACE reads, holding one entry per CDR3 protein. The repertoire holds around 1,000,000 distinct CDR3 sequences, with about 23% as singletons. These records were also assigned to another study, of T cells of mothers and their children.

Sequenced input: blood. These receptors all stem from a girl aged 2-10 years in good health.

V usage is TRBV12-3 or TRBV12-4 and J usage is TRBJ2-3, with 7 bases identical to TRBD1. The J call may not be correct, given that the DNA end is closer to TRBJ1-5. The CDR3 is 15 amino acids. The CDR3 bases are TGTGCCAGCAGTTCCAGACAGGGAGTATCAGATACGCAGCATTTT. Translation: CASSSRQGVSDTQHF.

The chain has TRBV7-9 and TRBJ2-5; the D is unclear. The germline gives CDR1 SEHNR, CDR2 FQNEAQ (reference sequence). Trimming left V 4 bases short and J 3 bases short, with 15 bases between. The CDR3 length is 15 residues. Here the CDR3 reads CASSSPESGEETQYF. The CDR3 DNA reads TGTGCCAGCAGCTCCCCGGAATCCGGAGAAGAGACCCAGTACTTC.

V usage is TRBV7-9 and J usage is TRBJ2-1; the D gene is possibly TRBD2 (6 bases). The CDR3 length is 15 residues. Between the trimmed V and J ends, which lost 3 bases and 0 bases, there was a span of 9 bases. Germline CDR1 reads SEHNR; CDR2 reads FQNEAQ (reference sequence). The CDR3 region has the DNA TGTGCCAGCAGCTTTCGGGAGAGCTCCTACAATGAGCAGTTCTTC. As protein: CASSFRESSYNEQFF.

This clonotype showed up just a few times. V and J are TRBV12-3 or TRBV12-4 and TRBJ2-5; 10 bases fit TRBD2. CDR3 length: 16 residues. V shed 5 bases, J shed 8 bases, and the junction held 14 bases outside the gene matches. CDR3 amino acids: CASSPHPGLADQTQYF. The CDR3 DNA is TGTGCCAGCAGTCCCCACCCTGGACTAGCGGACCAAACCCAGTACTTC.